These 30 T cell receptor beta chains were sequenced from one sample in a study of blood T cell repertoires in COVID-19. TCRdb's table, derived via immunoSEQ multiplex PCR, lists solely in-frame clones and lacks some. The sample comprises about 200,000 clones, roughly 80% of which are singletons, and 7.8% rests with the top ten. What was sequenced was peripheral blood. The receptors originated from a woman aged 60 to 75 with COVID-19, enrolled during active disease.

V is TRBV3-1 (or the pseudogene TRBV3-2) and J is TRBJ2-7, with D tentatively TRBD1 (5 bases). Germline V gene lookup returns CDR1 LGHDT and CDR2 YNNKEL (reference sequence). Between the trimmed V and J ends, which lost 1 base and 1 base, there was a span of 11 bases. The CDR3 is 15 amino acids. The CDR3 nucleotides are TGTGCCAGCAGCCAAGGGGTCCAGGGTTCCTACGAGCAGTACTTC. This gives the protein CASSQGVQGSYEQYF.

The rearrangement links TRBV2 to TRBJ1-3; D is ambiguous. CDR1 and CDR2 from the germline V gene are SNHLY and FYNNEI. The CDR3 is 12 residues long. The V end was cut by 6 bases, the J end by 3 bases, with 6 bases between. CDR3 coding DNA: TGTGCCAGCAGCCCGGGTGGAAACACCATATATTTT. Translated: CASSPGGNTIYF.

The CDR3 loop is CASSLGAPGDFYGYTF. In DNA, the CDR3 is TGTGCCAGCAGCTTGGGGGCTCCGGGGGACTTCTATGGCTACACCTTC. The chain links TRBV5-4 to TRBJ1-2; D might be TRBD1 (5 bases). In germline, CDR1 is SGHNT, CDR2 YYREEE (reference sequence). V shed 0 bases and J shed 4 bases, with 16 bases lying between them. The CDR3 spans 16 residues.

The chain uses TRBV15 and TRBJ1-1; D ambiguous. The CDR3 covers 15 residues. Trimming pared 1 base from V and 8 bases from J, leaving 17 bases between. Germline V gene sequence: CDR1 LNHNV, CDR2 YYDKDF (reference sequence). The CDR3 DNA reads as TGTGCCACCAGCAGAGGGGCTAGAGCGGGGATAGAAGCTTTCTTT. This translates into CATSRGARAGIEAFF. Complete variable domain (other parts from reference TRBV15 and TRBJ1-1): DAMVIQNPRYQVTQFGKPVTLSCSQTLNHNVMYWYQQKSSQAPKLLFHYYDKDFNNEADTPDNFQSRRPNTSFCFLDIRSPGLGDTAMYLCATSRGARAGIEAFFGQGTRLTVV.

V and J are TRBV11-2 and TRBJ2-3; TRBD2 might be the D (5 bases). The CDR3 consists of 14 residues. Germline V gene sequence: CDR1 SGHAT, CDR2 FQNNGV. The ends were cut back, 1 base at V and 7 bases at J, with 12 bases in the middle. CDR3 DNA: TGTGCCAGCAGCTTAGGAACTAGTATTCATACGCAGTATTTT. This codes for CASSLGTSIHTQYF.

This rearrangement joins TRBV6-5 to TRBJ2-3, with 10 bases lining up with TRBD2. V gave up 6 bases and J gave up 6 bases; unmatched junction bases: 9. The germline CDR1 and CDR2 sequences are MNHEY and SVGAGI. There are 15 residues in the CDR3. The DNA of the CDR3 is TGTGCCAGCAGAACCCAGCGGGGGGGCCTGGATACGCAGTATTTT. This encodes CASRTQRGGLDTQYF.

In its sample, this clone was seen a few times. V usage is TRBV28 and J usage is TRBJ2-1; D is undetermined. The CDR3 sequence is 13 residues long. The germline V gene encodes CDR1 MDHEN and CDR2 SYDVKM. The ends were cut back, 6 bases at V and 7 bases at J, with 13 bases in the middle. The CDR3 is CASRSGTTNEQFF. Here the CDR3 DNA reads TGTGCCAGCAGGTCAGGTACGACGAATGAGCAGTTCTTC.

The chain recombines TRBV20-1 with TRBJ2-1, with 13 bases matching TRBD2. The V segment lost 3 bases and the J segment 3 bases; nucleotides outside the gene matches: 11. Germline V CDR1 and CDR2: DFQATT, SNEGSKA (reference sequence). The CDR3 loop spans 18 amino acids. The CDR3 nucleotides are TGCAGTGCTAGTGCCCCATCACGACTAGCGGGAGGCTACAATGAGCAGTTCTTC. This sequence encodes CSASAPSRLAGGYNEQFF.

CDR3 loop: CASSLDGARNTGELFF. In DNA, the CDR3 is TGCGCCAGCAGCTTGGATGGGGCCCGGAACACCGGGGAGCTGTTTTTT. V gene TRBV5-1 combines with J gene TRBJ2-2; TRBD1 is a possible D gene (5 bases). Germline assignment: CDR1 SGHRS and CDR2 YFSETQ. Trimming shortened V by 0 bases and J by 1 base, and 10 bases separated the two germline ends. The CDR3 covers 16 residues.

This chain links TRBV9 with TRBJ2-7; 9 positions match TRBD1. This CDR3 has 17 amino acids. V shed 1 base and J 6 bases; nucleotides not matched to a gene: 14. Germline V lookup: CDR1 SGDLS, CDR2 YYNGEE. CDR3: CASSVYDREQGAPEQYF. DNA for the CDR3: TGTGCCAGCAGCGTATATGATCGGGAACAGGGGGCTCCCGAGCAGTACTTC.

The DNA for the CDR3 is TGTGCCAGCAGTTATGGACGGGAGGGAGGGACCCAGTACTTC. Encoded protein: CASSYGREGGTQYF. The gene calls are TRBV6-2 or TRBV6-3 and TRBJ2-5; 8 nucleotides agree with TRBD2. The CDR3 sequence is 14 residues long. Trimming at V came to 3 bases and at J to 7 bases, leaving 7 bases not matched to a gene. In germline, CDR1 is MNHEY, CDR2 SVGEGT.

This clone was recorded only once. This chain connects TRBV28 to TRBJ1-2, with 12 bases identical to TRBD1. Germline loops: CDR1 MDHEN, CDR2 SYDVKM. Trimming cost V 1 base and J 1 base; bases outside gene matches: 7. The CDR3 runs 18 residues. The DNA of the CDR3 is TGTGCCAGCAGTTTATCTGGGACAGGGGGCTTGGGTAACTATGGCTACACCTTC. The encoded protein is CASSLSGTGGLGNYGYTF.

As for this clone: The identical CDR3 is also encoded by other nucleotide sequences in the sample. The chain couples TRBV15 to TRBJ2-5; 8 nucleotides agree with TRBD1. After removal of 0 bases from V and 5 bases from J, the junction contained 5 bases not matched to a gene. This CDR3 is 15 amino acids long. Germline CDR1 is LNHNV and CDR2 is YYDKDF (reference sequence). CDR3 sequence: CATSRDRGLGETQYF. The CDR3 nucleotides are TGTGCCACCAGCAGAGACAGGGGGCTGGGGGAGACCCAGTACTTC.

In its sample, this clone was seen a few times. The chain links TRBV28 to TRBJ1-4; perhaps TRBD1 as D (6 bases). Germline CDR1 MDHEN, CDR2 SYDVKM. This CDR3 contains 16 residues. Trimming removed 5 bases from V and 2 bases from J, with 15 bases in between. The CDR3 sequence is CASSPSSGATNEKLFF. The CDR3 bases are TGTGCCAGCAGTCCCAGTTCAGGGGCGACTAATGAAAAACTGTTTTTT.

CDR3 sequence (DNA): TGTGCCAGCAGCCCGGCTAGCGGGGGGGCCATCGAGACCCAGTACTTC. Protein: CASSPASGGAIETQYF. The chain recombines TRBV5-5 with TRBJ2-5; 12 positions match TRBD2. The CDR3 extends over 16 amino acids. The V gene's germline CDR1 is SGHKS and CDR2 YYEKEE (reference sequence). After removal of 4 bases from V and 5 bases from J, the junction contained 9 bases not matched to a gene.

Written as DNA, the CDR3 is TGTGCCAGCAGCCCCGGGATCCCGGATCCGAACACTGAAGCTTTCTTT. This sequence encodes CASSPGIPDPNTEAFF. This sequence joins TRBV7-9 and TRBJ1-1; D not certain. Trimming stripped 5 bases from V and 1 base from J, with 17 bases between. The CDR3 spans 16 residues. Germline assignment: CDR1 SEHNR and CDR2 FQNEAQ (reference sequence).

The chain combines TRBV19 with TRBJ1-5; a possible D gene is TRBD1 (6 bases). CDR1 LNHDA and CDR2 SQIVND come from the germline V gene (reference sequence). V was cut by 0 bases and J by 8 bases, with 17 bases left in between. The CDR3 length is 16 residues. CDR3 DNA: TGTGCCAGTAGTATAGATGCACAGGGCTTAAGGGAGCCCCAGCATTTT. It specifies CASSIDAQGLREPQHF. Full variable domain (remainder filled in from reference TRBV19 and TRBJ1-5): DGGITQSPKYLFRKEGQNVTLSCEQNLNHDAMYWYRQDPGQGLRLIYYSQIVNDFQKGDIAEGYSVSREKKESFPLTVTSAQKNPTAFYLCASSIDAQGLREPQHFGDGTRLSIL.

The V and J genes are TRBV19 and TRBJ1-5; the D gene is possibly TRBD1 (6 bases). The V end was cut by 5 bases, the J end by 2 bases, with 10 bases between. The CDR3 has 14 amino acids. The V gene's germline CDR1 is LNHDA and CDR2 SQIVND (reference sequence). CDR3 sequence (DNA): TGTGCCAGTAGTCAACAGGGAGGCAATCAGCCCCAGCATTTT. Translating gives CASSQQGGNQPQHF.

J is TRBJ2-1 and V is TRBV3-1 (or the pseudogene TRBV3-2), with 8 nucleotides matching TRBD2. CDR3 size: 14 residues. The germline V gene encodes CDR1 LGHDT and CDR2 YNNKEL (reference sequence). Unmatched junction bases numbered 5, after V lost 3 bases and J lost 7 bases. The CDR3 bases are TGTGCCAGCAGCCAGGCGGGGGGCATTAATGAGCAGTTCTTC. Its protein is CASSQAGGINEQFF.

The chain carries TRBV7-9 and TRBJ2-1; 14 nucleotides line up with TRBD2. The CDR3 contains 16 residues. V shed 4 bases, J shed 8 bases, and the junction held 7 bases outside the gene matches. Looked up from germline, CDR1 is SEHNR and CDR2 is FQNEAQ (reference sequence). The CDR3 nucleotides are TGTGCCAGCAGCTCGCGGACTAGCGGGAGGAGGCATGAGCAGTTCTTC. Residues: CASSSRTSGRRHEQFF.

With regard to this clone: The same CDR3 arises from other DNA sequences in this sample as well. The rearrangement uses TRBV15 and TRBJ1-3; D is uncertain. With 0 bases removed from V and 0 bases from J, the gap between germline ends came to 9 bases. The germline gives CDR1 LNHNV, CDR2 YYDKDF (reference sequence). The CDR3 extends over 16 amino acids. In DNA, the CDR3 is TGTGCCACCAGCAGAGATCGCGGGTACTCTGGAAACACCATATATTTT. This codes for CATSRDRGYSGNTIYF.

The V and J genes are TRBV18 and TRBJ2-6, with a tentative D call TRBD2 (6 bases). With 6 bases removed from V and 4 bases from J, the gap between germline ends came to 13 bases. This CDR3 is built from 15 residues. Per germline, CDR1 KGHSH and CDR2 LQKENI. The CDR3 is CASSEGLAGANVLTF. CDR3 sequence (DNA): TGTGCCAGCTCGGAGGGATTGGCCGGGGCCAACGTCCTGACTTTC.

The chain links TRBV20-1 to TRBJ2-3, with D uncertain. Trimming removed 3 bases from V and 3 bases from J, with 7 bases in between. The CDR3 contains 12 residues. Germline-derived CDR1 and CDR2 are DFQATT and SNEGSKA (reference sequence). The CDR3 bases are TGCAGTGCTAGTCCGGAGACAGATACGCAGTATTTT. Translated, it gives CSASPETDTQYF.

V and J are TRBV29-1 and TRBJ1-2; 9 nucleotides agree with TRBD1. V lost 3 bases and J lost 2; bases outside the gene matches: 10. CDR3 length: 16 residues. Germline CDR1 is SQVTM and CDR2 is ANQGSEA. CDR3 amino acids: CSVEKTLGTGNYGYTF. The CDR3 DNA sequence: TGCAGCGTTGAGAAGACTCTCGGGACAGGGAACTATGGCTACACCTTC.

V usage is TRBV5-4 and J usage is TRBJ2-5, with TRBD2 identical over 11 bases. CDR1 SGHNT and CDR2 YYREEE come from the germline V gene (reference sequence). The V and J ends lost 4 bases and 6 bases, in that order; junction bases with no gene match: 14. This CDR3 is built from 17 residues. The CDR3 reads CASSRTLLAGVRKTQYF. CDR3 DNA: TGTGCCAGCAGCCGGACCTTACTAGCGGGAGTTAGAAAGACCCAGTACTTC.

This chain connects TRBV29-1 to TRBJ2-7; maybe TRBD1 (5 bases). V gave up 4 bases and J gave up 4 bases, with 11 bases separating them. CDR3 size: 12 residues. In germline, CDR1 is SQVTM, CDR2 ANQGSEA. CDR3 sequence: CSVARDSYEQYF. The CDR3 nucleotides are TGCAGCGTTGCCAGAGACAGTTACGAGCAGTACTTC.

This clone was detected many times. The gene calls are TRBV7-2 and TRBJ1-2; possible D gene TRBD1, 5 bases. Trimming took 5 bases from V and 6 from J, leaving 16 bases between them. The CDR3 extends over 14 amino acids. Germline loops: CDR1 SGHTA, CDR2 FQGNSA. In DNA, the CDR3 is TGTGCCAGCAGCCCAAACACCAGGGAACATGGCTACACCTTC. It codes for CASSPNTREHGYTF.

The gene calls are TRBV9 and TRBJ1-2, with a tentative D call TRBD1 (5 bases). CDR1 SGDLS and CDR2 YYNGEE come from the germline V gene. With 4 bases removed from V and 8 bases from J, the gap between germline ends came to 15 bases. The CDR3 is made up of 13 amino acids. The CDR3 coding sequence is TGTGCCAGCAGCCGCACAGGTCGCAGGGGCTACACCTTC. It encodes CASSRTGRRGYTF.

The chain is built from TRBV5-1 and TRBJ2-5; 13 bases map to TRBD2. The V segment lost 4 bases and the J segment 3 bases; nucleotides outside the gene matches: 6. From germline, CDR1 is SGHRS and CDR2 YFSETQ. The CDR3 length is 16 residues. Here the CDR3 reads CASSPGGLAGEETQYF. CDR3 nucleotides: TGCGCCAGCAGCCCAGGTGGACTAGCGGGAGAAGAGACCCAGTACTTC.

The rearrangement links TRBV18 to TRBJ1-1; D possibly corresponds to TRBD1 (6 bases). The CDR3 consists of 15 residues. Germline values: CDR1 KGHSH, CDR2 LQKENI. V lost 6 bases to trimming and J lost 1 base, with 15 bases between them. DNA for the CDR3: TGTGCCAGCTCCGGACAGAGCCGAAGGAACACTGAAGCTTTCTTT. Residues: CASSGQSRRNTEAFF. The entire variable domain, with the rest obtained from reference TRBV18 and TRBJ1-1, is as follows: NAGVMQNPRHLVRRRGQEARLRCSPMKGHSHVYWYRQLPEEGLKFMVYLQKENIIDESGMPKERFSAEFPKEGPSILRIQQVVRGDSAAYFCASSGQSRRNTEAFFGQGTRLTVV.